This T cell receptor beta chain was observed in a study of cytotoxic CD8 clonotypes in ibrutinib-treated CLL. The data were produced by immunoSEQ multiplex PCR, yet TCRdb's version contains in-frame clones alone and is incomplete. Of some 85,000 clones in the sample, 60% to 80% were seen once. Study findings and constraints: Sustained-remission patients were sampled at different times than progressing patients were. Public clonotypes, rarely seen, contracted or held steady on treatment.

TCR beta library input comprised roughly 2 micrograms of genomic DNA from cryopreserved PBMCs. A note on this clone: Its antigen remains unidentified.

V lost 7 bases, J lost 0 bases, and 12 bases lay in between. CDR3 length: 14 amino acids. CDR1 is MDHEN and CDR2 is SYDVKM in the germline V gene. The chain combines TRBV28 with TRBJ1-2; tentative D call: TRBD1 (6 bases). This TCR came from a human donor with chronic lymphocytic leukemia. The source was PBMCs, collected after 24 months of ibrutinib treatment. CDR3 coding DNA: TGTGCCAGCACCCCCGGGACACCTAACTATGGCTACACCTTC. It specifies CASTPGTPNYGYTF.